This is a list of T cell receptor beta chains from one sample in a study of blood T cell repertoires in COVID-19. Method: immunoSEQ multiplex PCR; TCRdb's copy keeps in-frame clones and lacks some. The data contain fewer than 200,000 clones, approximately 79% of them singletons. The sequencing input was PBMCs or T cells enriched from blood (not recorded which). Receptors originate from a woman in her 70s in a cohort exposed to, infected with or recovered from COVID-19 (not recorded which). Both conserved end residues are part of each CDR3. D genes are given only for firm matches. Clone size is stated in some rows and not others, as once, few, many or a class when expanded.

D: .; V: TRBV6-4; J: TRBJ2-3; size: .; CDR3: CARDPGSSTDTQYF; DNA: TGTGCCAGAGACCCCGGGTCATCCACAGATACGCAGTATTTT
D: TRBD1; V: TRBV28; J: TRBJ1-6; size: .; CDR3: CASHGQGDSSYNSPLHF; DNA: TGTGCCAGCCATGGACAGGGGGACTCCTCCTATAATTCACCCCTCCACTTT
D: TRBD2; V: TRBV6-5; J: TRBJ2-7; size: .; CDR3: CASSYRTSGYEQYF; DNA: TGTGCCAGCAGTTATCGGACTAGCGGCTACGAGCAGTACTTC
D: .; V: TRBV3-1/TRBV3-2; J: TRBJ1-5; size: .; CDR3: CASSHYSNQPQHF; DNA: TGTGCCAGCAGCCACTATAGCAATCAGCCCCAGCATTTT
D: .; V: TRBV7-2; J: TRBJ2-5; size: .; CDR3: CASSLLREETQYF; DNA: TGTGCCAGCAGCTTACTCCGGGAAGAGACCCAGTACTTC
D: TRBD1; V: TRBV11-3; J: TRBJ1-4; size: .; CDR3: CASSFQRGDRGRNNEKLFF; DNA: TGTGCCAGCAGCTTCCAGAGGGGGGACAGGGGGCGGAATAATGAAAAACTGTTTTTT
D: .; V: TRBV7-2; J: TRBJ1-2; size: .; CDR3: CASSWAREGYTF; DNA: TGTGCCAGCAGCTGGGCTAGGGAGGGCTACACCTTC
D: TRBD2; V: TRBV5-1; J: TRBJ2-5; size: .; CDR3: CASTRLAGYQETQYF; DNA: TGCGCCAGCACGCGACTAGCGGGCTACCAAGAGACCCAGTACTTC
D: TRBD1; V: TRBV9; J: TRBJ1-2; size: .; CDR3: CASSSVGGFYGYTF; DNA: TGTGCCAGCAGCTCCGTAGGGGGCTTCTATGGCTACACCTTC
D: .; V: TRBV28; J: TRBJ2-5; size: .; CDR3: CASSLQAAYQETQYF; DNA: TGTGCCAGCAGTTTACAGGCCGCGTACCAAGAGACCCAGTACTTC
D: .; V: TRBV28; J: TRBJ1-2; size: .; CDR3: CASNLGGDNYGYTF; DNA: TGTGCCAGCAACCTGGGAGGGGACAACTATGGCTACACCTTC
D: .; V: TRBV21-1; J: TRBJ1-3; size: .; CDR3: CASSRDFGNTIYF; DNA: TGTGCCAGCAGCAGAGATTTTGGAAACACCATATATTTT
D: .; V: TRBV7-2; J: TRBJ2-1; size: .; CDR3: CASSLQGGTNEQFF; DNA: TGTGCCAGCAGCTTACAGGGGGGAACGAATGAGCAGTTCTTC
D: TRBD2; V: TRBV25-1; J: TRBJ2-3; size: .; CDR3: CASSEGSGREADTQYF; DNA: TGTGCCAGCAGTGAGGGGAGCGGCCGGGAGGCAGATACGCAGTATTTT
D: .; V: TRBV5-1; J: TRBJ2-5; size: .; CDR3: CASSSTEYQETQYF; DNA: TGCGCCAGCAGTTCTACAGAGTACCAAGAGACCCAGTACTTC
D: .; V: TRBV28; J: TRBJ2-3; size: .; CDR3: CASSLSKGGPRPQYF; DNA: TGTGCCAGCAGTTTAAGTAAAGGAGGGCCTAGGCCGCAGTATTTT
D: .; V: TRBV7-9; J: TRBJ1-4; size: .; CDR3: CASSFSRGGEKLFF; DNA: TGTGCCAGCAGCTTTTCCAGGGGTGGTGAAAAACTGTTTTTT
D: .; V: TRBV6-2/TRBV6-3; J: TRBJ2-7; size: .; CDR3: CASSYSRRSSYEQYF; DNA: TGTGCCAGCAGTTACTCGAGACGGAGCTCCTACGAGCAGTACTTC
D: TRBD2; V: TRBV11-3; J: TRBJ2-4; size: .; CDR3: CASTVTSGSANIQYF; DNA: TGTGCCAGCACCGTGACTAGCGGGAGTGCAAACATTCAGTACTTC
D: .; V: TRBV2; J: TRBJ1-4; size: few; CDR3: CAANRGTGEKLFF; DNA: TGTGCAGCAAACCGGGGGACGGGGGAAAAACTGTTTTTT
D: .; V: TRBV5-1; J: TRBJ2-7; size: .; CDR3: CASSPVTGSYEQYF; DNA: TGCGCCAGCAGCCCAGTGACAGGCTCCTACGAGCAGTACTTC
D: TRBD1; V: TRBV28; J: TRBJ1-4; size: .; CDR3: CATNSGTGGEKLFF; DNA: TGTGCCACCAATTCCGGGACAGGGGGCGAAAAACTGTTTTTT
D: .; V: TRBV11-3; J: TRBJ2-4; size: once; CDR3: CASSLSDGNIQYF; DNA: TGTGCCAGCAGCTTAAGTGACGGGAACATTCAGTACTTC
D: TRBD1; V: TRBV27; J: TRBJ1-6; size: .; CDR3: CASSSGTGINSPLHF; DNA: TGTGCCAGCTCTTCCGGGACAGGGATTAATTCACCCCTCCACTTT
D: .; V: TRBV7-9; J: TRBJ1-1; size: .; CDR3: CASRGEAANTEAFF; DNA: TGTGCCAGCAGAGGGGAGGCAGCGAACACTGAAGCTTTCTTT
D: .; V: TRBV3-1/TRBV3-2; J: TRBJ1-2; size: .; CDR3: CASSQNLGGGLYGYTF; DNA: TGTGCCAGCAGCCAAAACTTGGGCGGGGGCCTCTATGGCTACACCTTC
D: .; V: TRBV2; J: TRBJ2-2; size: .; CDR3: CASSLPGVNTGELFF; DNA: TGTGCCAGCAGTCTGCCAGGGGTTAACACCGGGGAGCTGTTTTTT
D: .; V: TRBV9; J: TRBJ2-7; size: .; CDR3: CASSLSPGLRDEQYF; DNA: TGTGCCAGCAGCTTATCACCCGGACTAAGGGACGAGCAGTACTTC
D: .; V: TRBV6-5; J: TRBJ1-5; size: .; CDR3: CASMGQINQPQHF; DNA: TGTGCCAGCATGGGCCAGATCAATCAGCCCCAGCATTTT
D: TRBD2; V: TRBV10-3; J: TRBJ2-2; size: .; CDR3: CAISELVTSGRGTGELFF; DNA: TGTGCCATCAGTGAGTTGGTGACTAGCGGGCGAGGGACCGGGGAGCTGTTTTTT
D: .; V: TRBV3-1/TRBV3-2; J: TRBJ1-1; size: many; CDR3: CASSPIGGSYEAFF; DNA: TGTGCCAGCAGCCCCATCGGGGGGTCATATGAAGCTTTCTTT
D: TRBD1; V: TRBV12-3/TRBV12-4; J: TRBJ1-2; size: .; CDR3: CASRDRVGYGYTF; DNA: TGTGCCAGCAGGGACAGGGTAGGGTATGGCTACACCTTC
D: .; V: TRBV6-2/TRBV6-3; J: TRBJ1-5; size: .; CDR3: CASSPQRSTSNQPQHF; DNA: TGTGCCAGCAGCCCCCAGCGTTCCACGAGCAATCAGCCCCAGCATTTT
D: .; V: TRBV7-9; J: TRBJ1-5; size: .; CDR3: CASSLCAGYVCNQPQHF; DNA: TGTGCCAGCAGCTTATGCGCAGGGTATGTTTGCAATCAGCCCCAGCATTTT
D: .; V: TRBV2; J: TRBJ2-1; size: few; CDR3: CASSLSTYNEQFF; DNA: TGTGCCAGCAGCCTATCGACCTACAATGAGCAGTTCTTC
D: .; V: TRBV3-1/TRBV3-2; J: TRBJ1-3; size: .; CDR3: CASSQAGGLGNTIYF; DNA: TGTGCCAGCAGCCAAGCCGGGGGTTTGGGGAACACCATATATTTT
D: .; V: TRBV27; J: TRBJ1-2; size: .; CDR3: CASSLGPVRPVYGYTF; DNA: TGTGCCAGCAGTTTAGGCCCCGTCAGGCCTGTCTATGGCTACACCTTC
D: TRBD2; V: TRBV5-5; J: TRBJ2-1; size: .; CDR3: CASSRGTSGYNEQFF; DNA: TGTGCCAGCAGCCGCGGGACTAGCGGCTACAATGAGCAGTTCTTC
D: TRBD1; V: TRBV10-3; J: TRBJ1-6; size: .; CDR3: CAARAGQHNSPLHF; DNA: TGTGCCGCAAGGGCGGGACAGCATAATTCACCCCTCCACTTT
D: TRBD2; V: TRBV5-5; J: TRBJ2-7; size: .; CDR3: CASSLSLAGGYYEQYF; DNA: TGTGCCAGCAGCTTGAGCCTAGCGGGAGGGTACTACGAGCAGTACTTC
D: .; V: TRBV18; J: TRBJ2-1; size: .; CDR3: CASSPTLSNEQFF; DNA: TGTGCCAGCTCACCCACTTTGAGCAATGAGCAGTTCTTC
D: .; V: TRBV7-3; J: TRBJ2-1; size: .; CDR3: CASSLQGSSAYNEQFF; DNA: TGTGCCAGCAGCTTACAAGGGAGTAGCGCCTACAATGAGCAGTTCTTC